Listed below are T cell receptor beta chains from one sample, sequenced in a study of response to subunit inactivated influenza vaccine. TCRdb ran MiXCR on the RT-PCR reads and lists one entry per CDR3 protein. The table includes roughly 790,000 distinct CDR3 sequences, 21% detected once. The sequencing used PBMCs from blood, collected 4 to 6 days after vaccination. These receptors were taken from a man aged 45-60 years who received an inactivated influenza vaccine. The CDR3 runs from the conserved cysteine through the conserved F or W. Each record gives: CDR3 length, D gene, J gene, V gene, CDR3 protein. The D gene is left open where the match is weak.

15	TRBD1	TRBJ1-1	TRBV29-1	CSVWDRGMRNTEAFF
15	TRBD1	TRBJ1-6	TRBV27	CASSPSGTAKTPLHF
12	TRBD1	TRBJ1-2	TRBV5-1	CASSEQGTGYTF
14	TRBD2	TRBJ2-3	TRBV7-9	CASGIAGGTDTQYF
13	.	TRBJ1-2	TRBV21-1	CASTEDSTYGYTF
15	TRBD2	TRBJ2-1	TRBV20-1	CSAFTGTSGRAYQFF
16	.	TRBJ2-4	TRBV7-9	CASSPRTRDAKNIQYF
16	TRBD1	TRBJ1-4	TRBV9	CASSVGSGQGGEKLFF
15	TRBD2	TRBJ2-7	TRBV19	CASSPGLAETYEQYF
12	.	TRBJ2-1	TRBV28	CASSLDNNEQFF
14	TRBD1	TRBJ2-7	TRBV7-2	CASSLGQAWGEQYF
16	.	TRBJ2-2	TRBV24-1	CATNGAGRLGTGELFF
19	.	TRBJ1-4	TRBV12-3/TRBV12-4	CTRSLVRGRGRLRNEKLFF
13	TRBD1	TRBJ2-7	TRBV3-1	CASSPGQGGEQYF
18	TRBD2	TRBJ2-3	TRBV11-2	CASSLGRLAGGPTDTQYF
15	.	TRBJ2-4	TRBV7-2	CASSLRTAVAPLTTF
13	.	TRBJ2-7	TRBV29-1	CSATLLSAHEQYF
12	.	TRBJ1-4	TRBV12-3/TRBV12-4	CASSLFGQFLFF
17	.	TRBJ2-1	TRBV25-1	CASSEYKGPSLYNEQFF
14	TRBD2	TRBJ2-5	TRBV7-2	CASSGLAADETQYF
16	.	TRBJ1-1	TRBV4-1	CASSQAIDKDNTEAFF
14	.	TRBJ2-5	TRBV20-1	CSVVPLDNQETQYF
13	TRBD1	TRBJ1-2	TRBV6-1	CASSKPTGNGYTF
13	.	TRBJ2-5	TRBV10-3	CAIKETGQETQYF
13	.	TRBJ1-2	TRBV6-4	CASSAGRNYGYTF
11	.	TRBJ1-1	TRBV20-1	CSVQRNTEAFF
16	.	TRBJ2-7	TRBV6-5	CASSYSGEIGAYEQYF
16	.	TRBJ2-7	TRBV5-1	CASSFTASQGFYEQYF
16	TRBD2	TRBJ2-1	TRBV5-1	CASSSGTSGPYNEQFF
15	TRBD1	TRBJ2-2	TRBV6-2/TRBV6-3	CASSWTGPGTGELFF
14	TRBD1	TRBJ2-2	TRBV6-2/TRBV6-3	CASCDRGSSGELFF
15	.	TRBJ1-2	TRBV9	CARATSQEINYGYTF
13	.	TRBJ1-1	TRBV5-5	CASSLGSRTEAFF
16	.	TRBJ1-5	TRBV4-3	CASSQDKVNSNQPQHF
16	TRBD2	TRBJ2-7	TRBV7-2	CASSFLSGGRNYEQYF
14	.	TRBJ2-1	TRBV20-1	CSARVVGSYNEQFF
16	.	TRBJ2-1	TRBV20-1	CSARPPISLADNEQFF
14	TRBD2	TRBJ2-3	TRBV9	CASSAGTRADTQYF
15	TRBD1	TRBJ2-7	TRBV7-2	CASSLVGGQFYEQYF
14	.	TRBJ2-5	TRBV15	CATSRDRKQETQYF
16	TRBD2	TRBJ2-1	TRBV5-5	CASSLFGGSIDNEQFF